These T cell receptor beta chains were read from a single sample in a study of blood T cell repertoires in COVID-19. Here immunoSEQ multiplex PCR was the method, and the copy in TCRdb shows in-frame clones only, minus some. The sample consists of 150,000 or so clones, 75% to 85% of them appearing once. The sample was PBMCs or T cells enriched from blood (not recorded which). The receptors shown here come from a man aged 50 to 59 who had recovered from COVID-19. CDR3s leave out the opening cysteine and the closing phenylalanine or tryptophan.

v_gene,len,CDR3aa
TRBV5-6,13,ASSGAGAANYGYT
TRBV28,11,AGRTGGDGGYT
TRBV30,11,AWDSPGYEKLF
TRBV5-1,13,ASRGQPTLNTEAF
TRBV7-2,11,ASSLIEGAQQY
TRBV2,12,ASSEIGTAYGYT
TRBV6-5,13,ASSYSGARTDTQY
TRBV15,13,ATSRDLAGGEKLF
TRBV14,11,ASKGTDGNTIY
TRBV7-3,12,ASSRSGNTGELF
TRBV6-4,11,ASTITQVDTQY
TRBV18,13,ASSPGRGHNSPLH
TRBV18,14,ASSPGTGGEANVLT
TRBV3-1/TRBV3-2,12,ASSQGTGWEKLF
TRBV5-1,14,ASSLVPTGRGDTQY
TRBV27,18,ASSLQPRAGVQGRADTQY
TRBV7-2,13,ASSLFGTTNQPQH
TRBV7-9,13,ASSSVVRGDYGYT
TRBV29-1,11,SVREDMNTEAF
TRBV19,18,ASSIDRVGISRGRTETQY
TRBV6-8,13,ASSYSNRANYEQY
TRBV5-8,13,ASSLAGTLGYGYT
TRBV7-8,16,ASSLGTSGGSGGNEQF
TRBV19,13,ASSMKARGTYGYT
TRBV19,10,ASGTGAGEQY
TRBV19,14,ASSEKGTGRVYGYT
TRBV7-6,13,ASSSTGRLSAEAF
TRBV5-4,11,ASSLTGDYGYT
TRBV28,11,ASSYRGLISYT
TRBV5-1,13,ASSLDISRGTEAF
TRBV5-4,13,ASSPNENGDYGYT
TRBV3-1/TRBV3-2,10,ASSQIDEKLF
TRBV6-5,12,ASIHPGLAYGYT
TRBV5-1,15,ASSWGLNTGGTDTQY
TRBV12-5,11,ASGHSWNTEAF
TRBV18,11,ASSPDKNTEAF
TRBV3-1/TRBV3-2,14,ASSQASGGVAGELF
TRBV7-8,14,ASSSQRQGVLYEQY
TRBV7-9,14,ASSPGTGRWADTQY
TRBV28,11,ASSDRSNQPQH
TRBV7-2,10,ASEISYTEAF
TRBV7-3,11,ASSFGRTGKAF
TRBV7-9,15,ASSLSAAGATNEKLF
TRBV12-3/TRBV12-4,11,ASSFTSAGELF
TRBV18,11,ASTGQNNQPQH